A selection of T cell receptor beta chains follows, all from one sample in a study of blood T cell repertoires in COVID-19. Some clones are missing from TCRdb's copy, which holds only in-frame ones; the method was immunoSEQ multiplex PCR. The sample comprises under 20,000 clones, approximately 86% of which are singletons, and 8% to 10% rests with the top ten. The sample was peripheral blood. These receptors came from a human donor in a cohort sampled during active COVID-19. The donor label of this sample is uncertain. Each CDR3 is given without its conserved first and last residue.

CDR3 length: 15; V gene: TRBV6-1; J gene: TRBJ2-7; CDR3 protein: ASRETLFLGQGYEQY
CDR3 length: 12; V gene: TRBV3-1/TRBV3-2; J gene: TRBJ1-2; CDR3 protein: ASSHSGTDNGYT
CDR3 length: 15; V gene: TRBV7-2; J gene: TRBJ1-6; CDR3 protein: ASSLDAGRGWNSPLH
CDR3 length: 17; V gene: TRBV5-4; J gene: TRBJ2-7; CDR3 protein: ASSPMGLAGGSNAYEQY
CDR3 length: 13; V gene: TRBV18; J gene: TRBJ1-1; CDR3 protein: ASSPLYNRDTEAF
CDR3 length: 13; V gene: TRBV30; J gene: TRBJ2-7; CDR3 protein: AWSPGLAGGGEQY
CDR3 length: 14; V gene: TRBV2; J gene: TRBJ1-3; CDR3 protein: ASSIDGALSGNTIY
CDR3 length: 14; V gene: TRBV4-2; J gene: TRBJ2-2; CDR3 protein: ASSHWTSGRSGELF
CDR3 length: 10; V gene: TRBV2; J gene: TRBJ2-3; CDR3 protein: ASSPPGDTQY
CDR3 length: 12; V gene: TRBV27; J gene: TRBJ2-5; CDR3 protein: ASSYPGQEGTQY
CDR3 length: 15; V gene: TRBV18; J gene: TRBJ2-3; CDR3 protein: ASSPSPGGRTSDTQY
CDR3 length: 13; V gene: TRBV2; J gene: TRBJ2-3; CDR3 protein: ATRGGTGDVDTQY
CDR3 length: 13; V gene: TRBV4-1; J gene: TRBJ2-1; CDR3 protein: ASSHPGGSYNEQF
CDR3 length: 13; V gene: TRBV6-5; J gene: TRBJ2-3; CDR3 protein: ASKASGTSTDTQY
CDR3 length: 12; V gene: TRBV5-1; J gene: TRBJ1-5; CDR3 protein: ASSLAGGGQPQH
CDR3 length: 13; V gene: TRBV7-8; J gene: TRBJ2-3; CDR3 protein: ASSLFADTTDTQY
CDR3 length: 13; V gene: TRBV7-8; J gene: TRBJ2-1; CDR3 protein: ASSFGMGAYNEQF
CDR3 length: 12; V gene: TRBV7-2; J gene: TRBJ2-5; CDR3 protein: ASSLSTNQETQY
CDR3 length: 11; V gene: TRBV10-1; J gene: TRBJ2-5; CDR3 protein: ASSEGGRETQY
CDR3 length: 15; V gene: TRBV14; J gene: TRBJ2-2; CDR3 protein: ASSQHIPGLAPGELF